This TCR beta chain was obtained from a study of blood T cell repertoires in COVID-19 (dated by TCRdb to about 2020). Describing the broader study: Samples covering the acute and convalescent phases of COVID-19 were provided by collaborators in the United States, Italy and Spain. The material from the prospective study consisted of cDNA or gDNA derived from T cells, B-cell-depleted T cells, or PBMCs. Deeply sampled blood TCRbeta repertoires from subjects exposed to, actively infected with, or recovered from COVID-19 were included in the dataset. A freely available public database, intended as a resource for researchers studying the immune response to SARS-CoV-2, is where the repertoires were released. The samples were drawn from two sources: the first 160 participants of the ongoing ImmuneRACE study, and fewer than 1,500 subjects contributed by 6 global collaborators. A de-identified subject ID, COVID-19 status, age in years and sex were almost always included in the sample metadata. Where available, HLA class I and class II types were taken from metadata supplied by the sample provider and were not determined by assay-based typing.

Between the V and J ends, shortened by 4 bases and 9 bases respectively, the junction contains 13 bases. Counted from cysteine to phenylalanine, this CDR3 has 14 amino acids. This entry keeps only the CDR3 DNA: 42 bases, framed from base 1. CDR1 ENHRY and CDR2 SYGVKD were looked up in the germline V gene. Collaborating institutions collected whole blood in K2EDTA tubes following their own protocols. For TCRbeta analysis, collaborators shipped samples as frozen whole blood, isolated PBMCs, or DNA extracted from either of those sample types. The immunoSEQ Assay, a bias-controlled multiplex PCR, was used to amplify TCRbeta CDR3 regions from genomic DNA. Turning to the authors' computational methods: Within the assay, amplification of reference gene primers was used to estimate how many nucleated cells each sample contained. To quantify the absolute abundance of each unique TCRbeta CDR3 rearrangement, sequence reads were collapsed and filtered. For each sample, productive Simpson clonality was calculated as the square root of Simpson's diversity index over productive rearrangements. Here the immuneACCESS table is served through TCRdb, limited to in-frame sequences with V and J called. Missing clones are a known gap in these copies; in checked studies unresolved V genes cover under half, and the rest lacks a known reason. Clone size and V and J calls were adopted from that table, with D and trimming inferred from the DNA. In all, the sample holds some 250,000 clones, and roughly nine tenths of those were seen once. The top ten hold roughly 6.3% of the sample.

Summary of the overall study and its limitations: Clinical and demographic metadata were provided uncurated, with the amount varying by source and participant.

This clone occurred once. What antigen it recognizes has not been identified. Base-call qualities are not available, and no considerably larger clone is one nucleotide away. Specimen: peripheral blood. The TCR originated in a man in his sixties with acute or convalescent COVID-19. The rearrangement combines TRBV10-3 with TRBJ1-6, with no reliable assignment of the D segment. The CDR3 is CAISAGGLGSPLHF. The nucleotides read TGTGCCATCAGTGCCGGAGGGTTAGGTTCACCCCTCCACTTT.